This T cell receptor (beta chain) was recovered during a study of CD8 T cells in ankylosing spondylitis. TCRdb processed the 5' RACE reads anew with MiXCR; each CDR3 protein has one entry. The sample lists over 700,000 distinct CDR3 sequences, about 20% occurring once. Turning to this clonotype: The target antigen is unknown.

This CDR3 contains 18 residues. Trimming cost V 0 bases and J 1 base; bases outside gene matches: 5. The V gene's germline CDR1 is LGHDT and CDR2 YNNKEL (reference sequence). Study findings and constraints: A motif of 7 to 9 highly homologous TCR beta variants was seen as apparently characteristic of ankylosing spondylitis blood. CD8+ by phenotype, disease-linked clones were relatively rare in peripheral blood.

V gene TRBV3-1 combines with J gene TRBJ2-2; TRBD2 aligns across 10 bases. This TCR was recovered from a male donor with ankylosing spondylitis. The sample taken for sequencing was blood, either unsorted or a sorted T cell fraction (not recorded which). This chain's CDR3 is CASSQDHERGGNTGELFF. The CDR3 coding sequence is TGTGCCAGCAGCCAAGATCACGAGCGGGGGGGGAACACCGGGGAGCTGTTTTTT.